This T cell receptor beta chain was identified during a study of shared clonotypes between healthy human individuals. The protocol was immunoSEQ multiplex PCR, while the TCRdb copy is restricted to in-frame clones and leaves out a portion. This table has about 580,000 clones, 95% to 98% appearing once. Naive CD8 cells, CD45RO-negative and positively selected for CCR7, excluded terminally differentiated effector memory CD45RA+ cells. This CDR3 comprises 12 residues. Per germline, CDR1 ENHRY and CDR2 SYGVKD. V lost 7 bases and J 4 bases, leaving 10 bases between the germline ends. The sequencing input was naive CD8+ T cells sorted from blood. The source of this sequence is a man younger than 45 in good health. The V gene is TRBV10-3, the J gene TRBJ1-1, with TRBD1 as a possible D gene (6 bases). CDR3 sequence (DNA): TGTGCCATCACCGAGGGGGGCACTGAAGCTTTCTTT. Residues: CAITEGGTEAFF.